These 5 T cell receptor beta chains share one sample of origin, sequenced in a study of cytomegalovirus exposure and HLA in healthy donors. PCR employed 60 Vbeta and 13 Jbeta primers. Clones were read by immunoSEQ multiplex PCR, and TCRdb kept only the in-frame ones, dropping some. The sample comprises about 130,000 clones, around three quarters of which are singletons, and 5% to 6% rests with the top ten. Sequencing was carried out using PBMCs. Receptors were obtained from a young man in good health and CMV-seronegative.

Here the CDR3 reads CASSLDRGRGRNTEAFF. The DNA of the CDR3 is TGTGCCAGCAGCTTGGACAGGGGGCGTGGACGGAACACTGAAGCTTTCTTT. This chain links TRBV5-6 with TRBJ1-1, with 9 bases lining up with TRBD1. The germline gives CDR1 SGHDT, CDR2 YYEEEE. Trimming took 0 bases from V and 1 from J; bases not matched to a gene: 7. This CDR3 has 17 residues.

The chain joins TRBV11-1 to TRBJ1-3; D gene uncertain. The CDR3 runs to 14 residues. With 2 bases removed from V and 0 bases from J, the gap between germline ends came to 5 bases. CDR1 SGHAT and CDR2 FQDESV come from the germline V gene (reference sequence). This CDR3 is CASSLSVSGNTIYF. The CDR3 nucleotides read TGTGCCAGCAGCTTATCAGTCTCTGGAAACACCATATATTTT.

J is TRBJ2-7 and V is TRBV6-5; 8 nucleotides align to TRBD2. J gave up 1 base and V 6 bases, and 5 bases lay outside the gene matches. Germline CDR1 reads MNHEY; CDR2 reads SVGAGI. CDR3 length: 14 amino acids. The CDR3 loop is CASRRGAVSYEQYF. CDR3 DNA sequence: TGTGCCAGCAGGCGGGGGGCCGTTTCCTACGAGCAGTACTTC.

This chain connects TRBV7-8 to TRBJ1-1, with D possibly matching TRBD1 (5 bases). The CDR3 consists of 18 residues. Germline loops: CDR1 SGHVS, CDR2 FQNEAQ. V lost 5 bases, J lost 1 base, and 23 bases lay in between. CDR3 loop: CASSLQTLTGTRNTEAFF. The CDR3 DNA reads as TGTGCCAGCAGCCTACAAACACTGACCGGGACTAGGAACACTGAAGCTTTCTTT.

V and J are TRBV5-1 and TRBJ2-7, with TRBD2 as a possible D gene (5 bases). This CDR3 spans 11 amino acids. The ends were cut back, 3 bases at V and 4 bases at J, with 5 bases in the middle. Germline CDR1 is SGHRS and CDR2 is YFSETQ. CDR3 DNA: TGCGCCAGCAGCTCGGGATACGAGCAGTACTTC. Its protein product is CASSSGYEQYF.